This TCR beta chain was obtained from a study of molecular identifiers for immune sequencing clone quantification. The CDR3 spans 11 residues. The V gene lost 7 bases and the J gene lost 7 bases, with 10 bases spanning the gap. The germline V gene encodes CDR1 MNHEY and CDR2 SVGEGT. MiXCR, run by TCRdb on the PCR reads, gives a single entry per CDR3 protein. The data show some 94,000 distinct CDR3 sequences, more than 20% seen once. Sequenced sample: naive CD8+ T cells from blood, with Jurkat cell RNA spiked in. Indicated subset: FACS-sorted CD8+CD4-CCR7+CD45RA+ naive T cells. J is TRBJ2-5 and V is TRBV6-2 or TRBV6-3, with TRBD2 as a possible D gene (5 bases). This receptor was obtained from a human donor in good health. Some libraries in this study had Jurkat cell RNA spiked in. CDR3: CASIEGRTQYF. CDR3 DNA sequence: TGTGCCAGCATCGAGGGCCGGACCCAGTACTTC.